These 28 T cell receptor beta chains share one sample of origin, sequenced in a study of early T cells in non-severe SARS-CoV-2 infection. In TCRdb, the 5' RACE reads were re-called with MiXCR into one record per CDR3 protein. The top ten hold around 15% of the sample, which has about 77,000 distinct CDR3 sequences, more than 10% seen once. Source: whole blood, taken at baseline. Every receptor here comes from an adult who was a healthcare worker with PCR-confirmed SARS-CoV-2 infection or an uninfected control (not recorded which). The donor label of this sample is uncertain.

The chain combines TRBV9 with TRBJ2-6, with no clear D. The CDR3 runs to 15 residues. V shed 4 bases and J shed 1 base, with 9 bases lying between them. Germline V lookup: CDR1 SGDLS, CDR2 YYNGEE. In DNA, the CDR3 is TGTGCCAGCAGCCCGGTGGCGTCTGGGGCCAACGTCCTGACTTTC. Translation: CASSPVASGANVLTF.

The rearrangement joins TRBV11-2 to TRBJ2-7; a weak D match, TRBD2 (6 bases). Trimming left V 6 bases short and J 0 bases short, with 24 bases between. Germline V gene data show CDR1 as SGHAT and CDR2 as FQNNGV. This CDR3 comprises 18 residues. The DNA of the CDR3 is TGTGCCAGCAGACCCTTTTTACTCCCGGGGACTGTCTCCTACGAGCAGTACTTC. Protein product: CASRPFLLPGTVSYEQYF.

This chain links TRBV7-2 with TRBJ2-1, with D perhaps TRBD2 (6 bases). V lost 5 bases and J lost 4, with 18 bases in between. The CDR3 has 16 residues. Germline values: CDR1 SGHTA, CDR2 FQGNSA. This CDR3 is CASSPTSGGGYNEQFF. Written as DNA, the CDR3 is TGTGCCAGCAGCCCGACTAGTGGAGGAGGTTACAATGAGCAGTTCTTC.

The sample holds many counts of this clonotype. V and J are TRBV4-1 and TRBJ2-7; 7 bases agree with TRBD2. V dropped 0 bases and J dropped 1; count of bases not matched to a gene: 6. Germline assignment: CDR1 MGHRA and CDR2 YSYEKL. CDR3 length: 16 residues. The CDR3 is CASSQDPGEGSYEQYF. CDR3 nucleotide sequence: TGCGCCAGCAGCCAAGATCCGGGGGAGGGGTCCTACGAGCAGTACTTC.

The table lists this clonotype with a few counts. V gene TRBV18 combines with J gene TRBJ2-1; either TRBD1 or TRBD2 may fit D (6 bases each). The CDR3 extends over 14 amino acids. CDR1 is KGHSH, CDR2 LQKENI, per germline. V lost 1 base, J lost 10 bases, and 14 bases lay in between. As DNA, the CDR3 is TGTGCCAGCTCACCACTTCCCTTGGGGGGCGAGCAGTTCTTC. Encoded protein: CASSPLPLGGEQFF. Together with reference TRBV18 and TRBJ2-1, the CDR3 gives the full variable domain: NAGVMQNPRHLVRRRGQEARLRCSPMKGHSHVYWYRQLPEEGLKFMVYLQKENIIDESGMPKERFSAEFPKEGPSILRIQQVVRGDSAAYFCASSPLPLGGEQFFGPGTRLTVL.

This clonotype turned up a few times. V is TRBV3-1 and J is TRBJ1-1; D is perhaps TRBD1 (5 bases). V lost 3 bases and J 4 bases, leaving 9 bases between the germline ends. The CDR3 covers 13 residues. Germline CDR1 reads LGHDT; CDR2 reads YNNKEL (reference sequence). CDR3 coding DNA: TGTGCCAGCAGCCAGGGACGGAGCACTGAAGCTTTCTTT. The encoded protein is CASSQGRSTEAFF.

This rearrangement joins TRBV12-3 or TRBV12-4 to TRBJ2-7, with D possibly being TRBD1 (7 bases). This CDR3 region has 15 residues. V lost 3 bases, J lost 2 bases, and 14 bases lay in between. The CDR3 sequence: CASSFGGGSPYEQYF. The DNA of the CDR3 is TGTGCCAGCAGTTTTGGAGGGGGCAGTCCCTACGAGCAGTACTTC.

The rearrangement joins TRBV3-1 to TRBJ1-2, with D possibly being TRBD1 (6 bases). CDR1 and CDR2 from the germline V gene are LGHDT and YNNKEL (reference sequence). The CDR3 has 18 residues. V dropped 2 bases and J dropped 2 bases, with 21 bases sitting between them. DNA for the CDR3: TGTGCCAGCAGCCAAAAGGGGAGCGGGACATGGCCCAACTATGGCTACACCTTC. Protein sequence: CASSQKGSGTWPNYGYTF.

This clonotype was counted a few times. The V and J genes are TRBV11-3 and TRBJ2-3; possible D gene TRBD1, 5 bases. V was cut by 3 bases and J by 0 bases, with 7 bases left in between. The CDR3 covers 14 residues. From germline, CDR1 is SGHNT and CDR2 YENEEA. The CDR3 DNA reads TGTGCCAGCAGCTTGGGGCCTAGCACAGATACGCAGTATTTT. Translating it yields CASSLGPSTDTQYF. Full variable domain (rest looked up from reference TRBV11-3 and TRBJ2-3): EAGVVQSPRYKIIEKKQPVAFWCNPISGHNTLYWYLQNLGQGPELLIRYENEEAVDDSQLPKDRFSAERLKGVDSTLKIQPAELGDSAVYLCASSLGPSTDTQYFGPGTRLTVL.

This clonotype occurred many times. For the CDR3, the DNA is TGTGCCAGCAGTGTCTTCCTCGTAATCAAGGGACAGGGGAACAATGAGCAGTTCTTC. Translated, it gives CASSVFLVIKGQGNNEQFF. J is TRBJ2-1 and V is TRBV2; 10 positions agree with TRBD1. This CDR3 contains 19 residues. V shed 4 bases and J 5 bases; nucleotides not matched to a gene: 17. The V gene's germline CDR1 is SNHLY and CDR2 FYNNEI.

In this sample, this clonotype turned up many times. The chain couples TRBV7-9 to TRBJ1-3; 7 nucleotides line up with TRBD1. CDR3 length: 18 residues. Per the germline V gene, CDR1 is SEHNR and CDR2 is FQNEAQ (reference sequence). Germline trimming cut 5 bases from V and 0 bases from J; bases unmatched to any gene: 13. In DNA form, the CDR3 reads TGTGCCAGCAGCCACAGAACGGGACAGCGGATCTCTGGAAACACCATATATTTT. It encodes CASSHRTGQRISGNTIYF.

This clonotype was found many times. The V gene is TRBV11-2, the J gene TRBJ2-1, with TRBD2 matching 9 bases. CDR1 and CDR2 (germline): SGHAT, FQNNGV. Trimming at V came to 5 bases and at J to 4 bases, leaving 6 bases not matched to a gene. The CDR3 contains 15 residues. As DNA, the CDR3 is TGTGCCAGCAGCCTGACTAGCGGAATTTACAATGAGCAGTTCTTC. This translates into CASSLTSGIYNEQFF.

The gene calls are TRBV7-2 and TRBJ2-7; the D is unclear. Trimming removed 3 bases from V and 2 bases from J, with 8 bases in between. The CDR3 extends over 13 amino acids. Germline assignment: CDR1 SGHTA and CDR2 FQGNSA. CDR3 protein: CASSFPNTYEQYF. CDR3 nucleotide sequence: TGTGCCAGCAGCTTCCCAAACACCTACGAGCAGTACTTC.

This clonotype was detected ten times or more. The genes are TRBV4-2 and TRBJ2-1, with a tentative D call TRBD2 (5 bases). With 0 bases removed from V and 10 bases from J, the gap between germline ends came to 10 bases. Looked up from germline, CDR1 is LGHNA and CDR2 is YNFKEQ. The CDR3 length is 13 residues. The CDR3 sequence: CASSQDVSGEQFF. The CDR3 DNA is TGTGCCAGCAGCCAAGACGTAAGCGGCGAGCAGTTCTTC.

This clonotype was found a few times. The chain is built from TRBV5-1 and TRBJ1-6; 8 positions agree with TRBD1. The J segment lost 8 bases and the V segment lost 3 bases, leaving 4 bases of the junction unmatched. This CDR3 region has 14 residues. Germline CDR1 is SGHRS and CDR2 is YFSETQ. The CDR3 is CASSSTGVDSPLHF. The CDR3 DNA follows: TGCGCCAGCAGCTCGACAGGGGTTGATTCACCCCTCCACTTT.

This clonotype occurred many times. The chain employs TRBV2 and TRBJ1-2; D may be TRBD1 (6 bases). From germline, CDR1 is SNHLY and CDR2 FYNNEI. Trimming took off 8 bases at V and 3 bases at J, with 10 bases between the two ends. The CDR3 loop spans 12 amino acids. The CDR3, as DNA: TGTGCCAGCCGACAGGAGCACTATGGCTACACCTTC. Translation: CASRQEHYGYTF.

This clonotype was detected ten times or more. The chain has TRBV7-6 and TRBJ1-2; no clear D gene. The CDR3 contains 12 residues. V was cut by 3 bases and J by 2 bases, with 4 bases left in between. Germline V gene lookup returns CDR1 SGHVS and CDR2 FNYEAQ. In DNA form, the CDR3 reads TGTGCCAGCAGCTTTGGAAACTATGGCTACACCTTC. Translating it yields CASSFGNYGYTF.

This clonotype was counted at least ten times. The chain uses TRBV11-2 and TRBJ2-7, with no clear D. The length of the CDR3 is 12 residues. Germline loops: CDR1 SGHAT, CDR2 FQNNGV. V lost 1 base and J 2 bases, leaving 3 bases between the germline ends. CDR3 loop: CASSLAPYEQYF. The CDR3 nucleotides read TGTGCCAGCAGCTTAGCCCCCTACGAGCAGTACTTC.

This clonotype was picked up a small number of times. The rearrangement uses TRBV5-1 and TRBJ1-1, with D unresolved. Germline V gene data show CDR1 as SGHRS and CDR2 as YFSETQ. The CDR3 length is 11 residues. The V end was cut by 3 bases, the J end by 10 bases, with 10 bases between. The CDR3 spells CASSSNLGAFF. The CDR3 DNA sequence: TGCGCCAGCAGCTCAAATCTAGGAGCTTTCTTT.

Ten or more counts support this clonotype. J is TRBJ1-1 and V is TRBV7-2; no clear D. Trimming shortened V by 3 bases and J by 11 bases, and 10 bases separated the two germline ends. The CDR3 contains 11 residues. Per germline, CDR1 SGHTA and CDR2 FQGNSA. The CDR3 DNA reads TGTGCCAGCAGCTTGTCCCCGGGGGCTTTCTTT. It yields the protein CASSLSPGAFF.

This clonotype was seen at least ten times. The CDR3 sequence: CASSPLLTGTSEQYF. The CDR3 nucleotides read TGTGCCAGCTCACCCCTGCTAACAGGGACCTCCGAGCAGTACTTC. J is TRBJ2-7 and V is TRBV18; D might be TRBD1 (6 bases). The germline V and J ends were trimmed by 3 bases and 6 bases, with 18 bases remaining between them. Germline V gene sequence: CDR1 KGHSH, CDR2 LQKENI. The length of the CDR3 is 15 residues.

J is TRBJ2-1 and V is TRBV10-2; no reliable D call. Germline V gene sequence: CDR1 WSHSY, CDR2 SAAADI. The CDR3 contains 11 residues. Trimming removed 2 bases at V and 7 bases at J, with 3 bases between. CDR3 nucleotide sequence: TGCGCCAGCAGTGAGGTTAATGAGCAGTTCTTC. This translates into CASSEVNEQFF.

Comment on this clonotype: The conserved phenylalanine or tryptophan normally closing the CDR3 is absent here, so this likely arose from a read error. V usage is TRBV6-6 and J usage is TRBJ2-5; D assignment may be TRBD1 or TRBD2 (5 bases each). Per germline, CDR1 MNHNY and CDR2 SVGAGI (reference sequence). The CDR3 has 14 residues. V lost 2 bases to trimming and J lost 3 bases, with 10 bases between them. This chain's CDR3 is CASSYPGTEETQYS. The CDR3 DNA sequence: TGTGCCAGCAGTTACCCCGGGACGGAAGAGACCCAGTACTCC.

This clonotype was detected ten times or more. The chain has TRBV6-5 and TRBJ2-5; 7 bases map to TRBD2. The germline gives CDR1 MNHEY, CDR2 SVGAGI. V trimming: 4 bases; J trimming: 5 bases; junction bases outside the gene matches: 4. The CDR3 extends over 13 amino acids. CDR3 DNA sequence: TGTGCCAGCAGTTCAGCGGGGTGGGAGACCCAGTACTTC. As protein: CASSSAGWETQYF.

CDR3 nucleotide sequence: TGTGCCAGCAGCTTAGGAGGACACCCCGCCGGGGAGCTGTTTTTT. It codes for CASSLGGHPAGELFF. V gene TRBV11-2 combines with J gene TRBJ2-2, with a weak D call TRBD1 (5 bases). The V end lost 1 base, the J end lost 6 bases, and 12 bases lay between the germline ends. Germline-derived CDR1 and CDR2 are SGHAT and FQNNGV. The CDR3 extends over 15 amino acids. The full variable domain, completed using reference TRBV11-2 and TRBJ2-2, is EAGVAQSPRYKIIEKRQSVAFWCNPISGHATLYWYQQILGQGPKLLIQFQNNGVVDDSQLPKDRFSAERLKGVDSTLKIQPAKLEDSAVYLCASSLGGHPAGELFFGEGSRLTVL.

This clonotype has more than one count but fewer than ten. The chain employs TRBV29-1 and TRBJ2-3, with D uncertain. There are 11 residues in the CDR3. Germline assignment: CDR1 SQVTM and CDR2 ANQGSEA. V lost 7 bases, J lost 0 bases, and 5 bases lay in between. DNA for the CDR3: TGCAGCGGTGACAGCACAGATACGCAGTATTTT. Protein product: CSGDSTDTQYF.

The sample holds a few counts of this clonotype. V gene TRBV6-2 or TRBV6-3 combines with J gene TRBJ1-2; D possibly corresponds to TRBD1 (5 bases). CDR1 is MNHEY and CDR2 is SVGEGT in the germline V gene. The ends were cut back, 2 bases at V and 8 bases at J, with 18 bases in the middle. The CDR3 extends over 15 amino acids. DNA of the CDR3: TGTGCCAGCAGTTACGACGACCGGGCAGGGCTCGGCTACACCTTC. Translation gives CASSYDDRAGLGYTF.

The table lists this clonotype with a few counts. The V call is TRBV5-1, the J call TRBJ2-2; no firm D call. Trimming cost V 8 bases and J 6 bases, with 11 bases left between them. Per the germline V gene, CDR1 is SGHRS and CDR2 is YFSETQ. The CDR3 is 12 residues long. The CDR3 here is CASRLGSGELFF. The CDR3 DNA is TGCGCCAGTCGATTAGGGTCCGGGGAGCTGTTTTTT. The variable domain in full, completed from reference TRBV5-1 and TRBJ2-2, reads KAGVTQTPRYLIKTRGQQVTLSCSPISGHRSVSWYQQTPGQGLQFLFEYFSETQRNKGNFPGRFSGRQFSNSRSEMNVSTLELGDSALYLCASRLGSGELFFGEGSRLTVL.